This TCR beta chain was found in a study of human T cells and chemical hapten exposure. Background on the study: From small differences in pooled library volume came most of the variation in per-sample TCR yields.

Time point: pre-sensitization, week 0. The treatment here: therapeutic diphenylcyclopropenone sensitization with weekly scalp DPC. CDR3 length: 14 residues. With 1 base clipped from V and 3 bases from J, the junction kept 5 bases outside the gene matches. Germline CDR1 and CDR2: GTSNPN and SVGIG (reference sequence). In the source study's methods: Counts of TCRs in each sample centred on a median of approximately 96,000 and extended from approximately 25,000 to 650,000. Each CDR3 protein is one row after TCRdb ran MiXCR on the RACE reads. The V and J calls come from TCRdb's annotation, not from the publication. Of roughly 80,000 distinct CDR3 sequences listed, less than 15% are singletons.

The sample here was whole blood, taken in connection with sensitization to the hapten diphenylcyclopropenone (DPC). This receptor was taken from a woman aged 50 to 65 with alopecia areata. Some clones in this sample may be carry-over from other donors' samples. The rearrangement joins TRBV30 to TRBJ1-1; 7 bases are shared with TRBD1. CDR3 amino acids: CAWSDRDSYTEAFF. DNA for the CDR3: TGTGCCTGGAGTGACCGGGACAGTTACACTGAAGCTTTCTTT.